This T cell receptor beta chain derives from a study of OX40 agonist ivuxolimab in advanced cancers. Study-wide context: Ivuxolimab, which targeted the costimulatory receptor OX40 (CD134), was an agonistic, fully human IgG2 monoclonal antibody. Intravenous ivuxolimab was administered to patients every 2 weeks at six dose levels: 0.01, 0.1, 0.3, 1.5, 3 and 10 mg/kg. Of the 52 patients in dose escalation, about 20 had hepatocellular carcinoma, roughly 15 had melanoma, 9 had renal cell carcinoma and 9 had head and neck cancer. The dose-escalation cohort was 82.7% male with a mean age of around 62 years, ranging from roughly 20 to 80. Prior anti-PD-1, anti-PD-L1 or anti-CTLA-4 therapy was permitted, and checkpoint inhibitors had been received by under 50% of dose-escalation patients. Partial responses were achieved by three dose-escalation patients, of whom one had hepatocellular carcinoma and two had cutaneous melanoma. The purpose of peripheral TCRbeta sequencing was to test whether ivuxolimab changed TCR sequence diversity and led to clonal T-cell expansion. The paper reports the monotherapy dose-escalation portion (N of about 54 patients) of the phase I ivuxolimab trial.

What the work shows at the level of the full study, not this receptor alone: Which antigens the clonally expanded peripheral T cells were specific for was not determined. Low levels of normalized T-cell clonal expansion were also seen in some nonresponding patients. At doses of 0.1 to 3.0 mg/kg, clonal expansion of both CD4+ and CD8+ T cells in blood was seen between baseline and week 6. In the 0.1-3.0 mg/kg groups, partial responders were among the patients with the lowest normalized peripheral clonal expansion, particularly in CD8+ T cells. After ivuxolimab, CD8+ T cells had more expanded clones than CD4+ T cells on average.

The trial excluded patients who had a history of autoimmune disease or were on systemic immunosuppression. Peripheral blood for TCR sequencing was collected from all dose cohorts at baseline, on cycle 4 day 1, and on cycle 7 day 1. Samples came from an open-label, multicenter, first-in-human phase I dose-escalation trial of ivuxolimab. Adults with locally advanced or metastatic melanoma, renal cell, hepatocellular, or head and neck squamous cell carcinoma were enrolled in the trial. Before TCR sequencing, CD4+ T cells and CD8+ T cells from peripheral blood were sorted into separate populations. Genomic DNA was extracted from sorted cells for sequencing of the TCRbeta CDR3 region. The immunoSEQ Assay was used for sequencing of TCRbeta CDR3 regions. TCRdb's version of the immuneACCESS table is confined to in-frame rearrangements and falls short of the full clone set. An unresolved V gene accounts for under half of the shortfall where checked; the remainder is of unknown origin. The table for this sample lists 65,000 to 70,000 clones; over 60% of them were counted only once. The top ten constitute around 2% of the sample.

In the case of this clone: This clone's antigen is unknown. Base-call qualities are not available, and no considerably larger clone is one nucleotide away.

Trimming accounts for 0 bases at V and 5 bases at J, while the number of junction bases matched to no gene is 1. Counted from cysteine to phenylalanine, this CDR3 has 14 amino acids. The kept DNA is CDR3 alone, 42 bases in frame from the first base. CDR1 and CDR2, per the germline V gene, are SGDLS and YYNGEE. The material was CD4+ or CD8+ T cells sorted from blood, obtained in a trial of the OX40 agonist ivuxolimab. The sequence was collected from an adult with an advanced solid tumor such as melanoma, head and neck, liver or kidney cancer. The V and J segments used are TRBV9 and TRBJ2-2, and TRBD2 aligns with 7 junction nucleotides. Here the CDR3 is given as CASSVGGGTGELFF. The DNA reads TGTGCCAGCAGCGTAGGCGGGGGAACCGGGGAGCTGTTTTTT.